The clone carrying this TCR beta chain was seen more than once but under ten times. Its antigen is not identified. The donors were all healthy and Caucasian. This CDR3 contains 17 residues. The germline gives CDR1 MNHNS, CDR2 SASEGT. V shed 5 bases, J shed 3 bases, and the junction held 9 bases outside the gene matches. This record belongs to a study of identical twins. Findings and caveats of the study: The abundant beta clonotypes from cord blood had fewer insertions, and memory repertoires had none of this. Among out-of-frame alpha sequences shared by twins, low generation probability occurred in excess.

Unique molecular identifiers were present on cDNA, and template switching added a universal primer site. One entry per CDR3 protein, called by TCRdb with MiXCR from the 5' RACE reads. Among around 290,000 distinct CDR3 sequences listed, 8.5% to 9.5% were seen once. Separately, the same data were catalogued under a study of yellow fever vaccine responses in identical twins.

The TCR was taken from a woman in her late teens or twenties in good health. The chain carries TRBV6-1 and TRBJ2-1, with 11 nucleotides matching TRBD2. The source material was CD8+ T cells sorted from blood. The CDR3 reads CASSPLLLAGGYNEQFF. The CDR3 DNA reads TGTGCCAGCAGTCCTCTCCTCCTAGCGGGGGGCTACAATGAGCAGTTCTTC.